The source of this TCR beta chain is a study of OX40 agonist ivuxolimab in advanced cancers. Findings and limits, study-wide: At 0.1 to 3.0 mg/kg and by week 6, clonal expansion occurred in CD4+ and CD8+ blood T cells.

Here immunoSEQ multiplex PCR was the method, and the copy in TCRdb shows in-frame clones only, minus some. The profile shows 96,000 or so clones, roughly 80% of them singletons. As to this clone: The antigen is unknown.

The sequence was collected from an adult with an advanced solid tumor such as melanoma, head and neck, liver or kidney cancer. The source material was CD4+ or CD8+ T cells sorted from blood, sampled in a trial of the OX40 agonist ivuxolimab.

CDR3 amino acids: CASGVGTAKNIQYF. CDR3 in DNA: TGTGCCAGTGGGGTAGGGACCGCCAAAAACATTCAGTACTTC. The gene calls are TRBV19 and TRBJ2-4, with D perhaps TRBD1 or TRBD2 (5 bases each). Germline V gene data show CDR1 as LNHDA and CDR2 as SQIVND (reference sequence). V was cut by 8 bases and J by 1 base, with 12 bases left in between. There are 14 residues in the CDR3.